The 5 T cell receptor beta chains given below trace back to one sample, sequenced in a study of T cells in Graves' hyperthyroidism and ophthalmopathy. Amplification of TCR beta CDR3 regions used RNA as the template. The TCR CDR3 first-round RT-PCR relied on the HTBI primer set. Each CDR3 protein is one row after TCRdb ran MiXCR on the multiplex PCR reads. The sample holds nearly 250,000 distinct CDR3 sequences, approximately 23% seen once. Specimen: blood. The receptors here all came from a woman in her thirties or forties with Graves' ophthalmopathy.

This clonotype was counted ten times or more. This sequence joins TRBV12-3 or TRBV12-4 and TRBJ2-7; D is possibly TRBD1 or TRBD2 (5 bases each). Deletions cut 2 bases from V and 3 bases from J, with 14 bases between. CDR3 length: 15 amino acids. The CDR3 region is CASSLISGTDYEQYF. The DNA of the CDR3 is TGTGCCAGCAGTTTAATCTCAGGGACCGACTACGAGCAGTACTTC.

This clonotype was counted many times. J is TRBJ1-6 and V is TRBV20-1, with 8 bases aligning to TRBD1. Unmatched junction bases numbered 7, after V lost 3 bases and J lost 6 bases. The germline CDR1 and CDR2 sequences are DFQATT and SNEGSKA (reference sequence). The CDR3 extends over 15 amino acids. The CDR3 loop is CSARKPTGVNSPLHF. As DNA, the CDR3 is TGCAGTGCTAGGAAACCGACAGGGGTTAATTCACCCCTCCACTTT.

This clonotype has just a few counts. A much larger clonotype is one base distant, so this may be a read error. For the CDR3, the DNA is TGTGCCAGCAGCAGAACCCAGGGAACCCAGTACTTC. Translating it yields CASSRTQGTQYF. This sequence joins TRBV7-9 and TRBJ2-5; perhaps TRBD1 as D (5 bases). Germline-derived CDR1 and CDR2 are SEHNR and FQNEAQ (reference sequence). This CDR3 has 12 amino acids. V shed 5 bases and J shed 8 bases, with 12 bases lying between them. The whole variable domain, remainder taken from reference TRBV7-9 and TRBJ2-5, is DTGVSQNPRHKITKRGQNVTFRCDPISEHNRLYWYRQTLGQGPEFLTYFQNEAQLEKSRLLSDRFSAERPKGSFSTLEIQRTEQGDSAMYLCASSRTQGTQYFGPGTRLLVL.

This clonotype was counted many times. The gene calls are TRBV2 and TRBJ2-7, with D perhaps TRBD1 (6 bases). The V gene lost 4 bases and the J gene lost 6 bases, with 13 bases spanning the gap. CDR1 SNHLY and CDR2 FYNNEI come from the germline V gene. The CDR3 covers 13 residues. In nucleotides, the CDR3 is TGTGCCAGCAGTGTCGCAGGGGCGGCCGAGCAGTACTTC. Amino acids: CASSVAGAAEQYF.

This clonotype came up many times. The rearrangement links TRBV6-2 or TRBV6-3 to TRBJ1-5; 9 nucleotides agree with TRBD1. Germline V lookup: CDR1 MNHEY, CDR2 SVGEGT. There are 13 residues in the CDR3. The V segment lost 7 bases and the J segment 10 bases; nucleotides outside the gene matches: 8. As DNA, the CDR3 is TGTGCCAGCAACCGGGACAGGGACTTACCCCAGCATTTT. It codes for CASNRDRDLPQHF.